The sample holds many counts of the clone carrying this TCR beta chain. What it recognizes is unknown. This record belongs to a study of regulatory T cells in long-lasting Graves disease. Notes on the study in general: Newly diagnosed disease favored TRBV20-1 and TRBJ2-1 over persistent disease.

The V and J ends lost 0 bases and 4 bases respectively, with 14 bases between them. CDR1 MNHEY and CDR2 SMNVEV come from the germline V gene (reference sequence). The CDR3 spans 16 residues. Construction of the TCR beta libraries employed iRepertoire HTBI primers in conjunction with Arm-PCR of CDR3 regions. Each CDR3 protein gets one entry after TCRdb re-called the multiplex PCR reads with MiXCR. The table has about 220,000 distinct CDR3 sequences, less than 20% seen once. Time point here: newly diagnosed GD, antithyroid drugs for less than 3 months. Extracted RNA from PBMCs served as the source of the TCR library. A further study also used this sample, focusing on T cells in Graves' hyperthyroidism and ophthalmopathy. Per that study: Initially, a first-round RT-PCR of the TCR CDR3 employed the HTBI primer set. Among clonotypes expanded in thyroid above 0.001, most were also found in blood.

The V gene is TRBV27, the J gene TRBJ2-3, with D perhaps matching TRBD2 (6 bases). The clonotype was recovered from a woman in her twenties or thirties with Graves disease. Here the sequenced sample was peripheral blood mononuclear cells (PBMCs), taken at new diagnosis, from a patient treated with antithyroid drugs. CDR3 nucleotide sequence: TGTGCCAGCAGTTTATCGGGGCGGGGTGAGCCAGATACGCAGTATTTT. This codes for CASSLSGRGEPDTQYF.